This entry features one TCR beta chain sequence. As handled by the study authors: Cell counts per sample came from amplifying reference gene primers. Here immunoSEQ multiplex PCR was the method, and the copy in TCRdb shows in-frame clones only, minus some. That table supplies the V and J calls and clone size; D and trimming were determined from the DNA. Of approximately 470,000 clones listed, roughly 90% are singletons. The CDR3 extends over 14 amino acids. V gave up 1 base and J gave up 4 bases, with 8 bases separating them. Germline CDR1 and CDR2: LGHDT and YNNKEL (reference sequence). Two negative PCRs, clearance, or symptom resolution were required of recovered Cohort 3 donors. The sample originates from a study of blood T cell repertoires in COVID-19.

The sample taken for sequencing was PBMCs or T cells enriched from blood (not recorded which). The rearrangement uses TRBV3-1 (or the pseudogene TRBV3-2) and TRBJ2-1; D ambiguous. This TCR was sampled from a woman between 18 and 29 years old who had recovered from COVID-19. The CDR3 loop is CASSQGLEYNEQFF. DNA for the CDR3: TGTGCCAGCAGCCAAGGCCTGGAGTACAATGAGCAGTTCTTC.